This record concerns one T cell receptor beta chain sequence. Trimming removed 3 bases from V and 4 bases from J; junction bases left unmatched: 6. Germline lookup yields CDR1 SEHNR and CDR2 FQNEAQ (reference sequence). The CDR3 is 15 residues long. These data come from a study of blood T cell repertoires in COVID-19. Clones were sequenced by immunoSEQ multiplex PCR, and TCRdb holds only the in-frame ones, with some missing. Of approximately 440,000 clones in the sample, 87% were seen once. The chain joins TRBV7-9 to TRBJ1-1; 9 bases match TRBD1. The specimen sequenced was PBMCs or T cells enriched from blood (not recorded which). This TCR was sampled from a woman aged 18 to 35 who had recovered from COVID-19. The CDR3 nucleotides read TGTGCCAGCAGCTTCGGGACAGGGTGGGGCACTGAAGCTTTCTTT. It codes for CASSFGTGWGTEAFF.